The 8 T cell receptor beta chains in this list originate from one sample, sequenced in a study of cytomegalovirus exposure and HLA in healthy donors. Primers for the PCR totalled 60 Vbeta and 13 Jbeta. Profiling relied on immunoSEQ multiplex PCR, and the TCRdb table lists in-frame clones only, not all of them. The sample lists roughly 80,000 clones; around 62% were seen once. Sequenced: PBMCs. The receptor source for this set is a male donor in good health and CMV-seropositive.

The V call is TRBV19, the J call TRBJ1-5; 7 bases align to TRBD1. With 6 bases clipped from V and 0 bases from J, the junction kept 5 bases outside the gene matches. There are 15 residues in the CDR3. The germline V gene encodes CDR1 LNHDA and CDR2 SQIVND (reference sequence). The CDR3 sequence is CASRDRSYSNQPQHF. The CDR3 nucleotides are TGTGCCAGTAGGGACAGGTCTTATAGCAATCAGCCCCAGCATTTT.

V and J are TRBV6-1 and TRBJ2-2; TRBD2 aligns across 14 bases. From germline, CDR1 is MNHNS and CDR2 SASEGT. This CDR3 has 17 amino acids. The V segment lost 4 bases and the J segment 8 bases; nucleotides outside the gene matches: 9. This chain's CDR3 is CASSVPGLAGVPGELFF. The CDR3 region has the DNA TGTGCCAGCAGTGTTCCGGGACTAGCGGGAGTACCGGGGGAGCTGTTTTTT.

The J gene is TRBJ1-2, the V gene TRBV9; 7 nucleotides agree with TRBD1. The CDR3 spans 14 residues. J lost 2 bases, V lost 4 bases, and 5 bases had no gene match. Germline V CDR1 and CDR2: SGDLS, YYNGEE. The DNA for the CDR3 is TGTGCCAGCAGCCCTACAGGGGCGAACTATGGCTACACCTTC. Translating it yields CASSPTGANYGYTF.

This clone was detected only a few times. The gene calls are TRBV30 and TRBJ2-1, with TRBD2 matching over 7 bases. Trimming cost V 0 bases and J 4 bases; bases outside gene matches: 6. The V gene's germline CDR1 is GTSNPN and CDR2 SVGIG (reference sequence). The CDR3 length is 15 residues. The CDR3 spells CAWSVAGRGYNEQFF. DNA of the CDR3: TGTGCCTGGAGTGTAGCGGGAAGGGGTTACAATGAGCAGTTCTTC.

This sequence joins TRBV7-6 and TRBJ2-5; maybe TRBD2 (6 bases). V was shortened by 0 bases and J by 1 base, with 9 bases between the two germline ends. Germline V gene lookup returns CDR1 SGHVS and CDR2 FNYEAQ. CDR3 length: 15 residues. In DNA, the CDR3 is TGTGCCAGCAGCTTAGCGGGGGGAATCCAAGAGACCCAGTACTTC. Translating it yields CASSLAGGIQETQYF.

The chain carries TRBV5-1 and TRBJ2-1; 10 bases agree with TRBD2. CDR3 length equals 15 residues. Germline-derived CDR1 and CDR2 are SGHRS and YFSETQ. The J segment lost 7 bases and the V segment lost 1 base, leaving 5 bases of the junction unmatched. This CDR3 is CASSLSSGRGNEQFF. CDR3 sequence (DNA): TGCGCCAGCAGCTTGTCCAGCGGGAGGGGTAATGAGCAGTTCTTC.

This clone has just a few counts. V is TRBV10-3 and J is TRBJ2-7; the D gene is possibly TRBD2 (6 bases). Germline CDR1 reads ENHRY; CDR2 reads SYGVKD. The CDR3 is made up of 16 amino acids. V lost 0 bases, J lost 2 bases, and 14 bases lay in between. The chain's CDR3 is CAISESLFAGTYEQYF. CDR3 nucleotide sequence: TGTGCCATCAGTGAGTCCCTGTTCGCGGGGACCTACGAGCAGTACTTC.

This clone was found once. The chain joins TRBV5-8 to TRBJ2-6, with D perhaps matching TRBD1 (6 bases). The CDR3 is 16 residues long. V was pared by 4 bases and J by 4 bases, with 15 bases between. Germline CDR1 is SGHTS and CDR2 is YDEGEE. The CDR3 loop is CASSLVTGAGANVLTF. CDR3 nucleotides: TGTGCCAGCAGCCTGGTGACAGGCGCCGGGGCCAACGTCCTGACTTTC.